This T cell receptor beta chain was identified during a study of CD8+CD57+ T cells in acquired aplastic anemia. V lost 10 bases and J lost 7, with 16 bases in between. This CDR3 contains 13 residues. Looked up from germline, CDR1 is ENHRY and CDR2 is SYGVKD. Genomic DNA, the template, was used for profiling of the TCR beta VDJ and CDR3. TCRdb passed the reads through MiXCR, listing each CDR3 protein once. The sample carries about 470,000 distinct CDR3 sequences, roughly a third recorded once. This clonotype appeared a few times. An expansion of CD8+CD57+ cells by flow cytometry had been shown in patients chosen for sequencing. All participating patients were living with severe acquired aplastic anemia.

Sequenced sample: sorted CD4+, CD8+, or CD8+CD57+ T cells (not recorded which) from PBMCs. This sequence joins TRBV10-3 and TRBJ1-4, with D uncertain. The receptor's source is a human donor with aplastic anemia. In DNA form, the CDR3 reads TGTGCCAGCATGGTAACCGGAGGTGAAAAACTGTTTTTT. Residues: CASMVTGGEKLFF.